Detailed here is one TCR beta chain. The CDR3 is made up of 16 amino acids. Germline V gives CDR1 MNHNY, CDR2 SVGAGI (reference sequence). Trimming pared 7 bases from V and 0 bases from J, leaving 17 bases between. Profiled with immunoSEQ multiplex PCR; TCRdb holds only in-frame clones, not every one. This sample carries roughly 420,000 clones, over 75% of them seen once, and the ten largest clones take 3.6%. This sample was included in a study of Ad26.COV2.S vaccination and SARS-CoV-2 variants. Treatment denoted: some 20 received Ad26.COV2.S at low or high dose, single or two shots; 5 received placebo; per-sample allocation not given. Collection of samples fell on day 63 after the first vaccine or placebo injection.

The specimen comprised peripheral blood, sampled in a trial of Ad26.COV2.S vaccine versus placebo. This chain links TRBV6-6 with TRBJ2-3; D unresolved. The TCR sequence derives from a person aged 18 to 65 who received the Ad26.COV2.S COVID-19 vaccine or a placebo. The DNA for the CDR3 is TGTGCCAGCACCCTGGCGCAGGTCCCTAGCACAGATACGCAGTATTTT. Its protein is CASTLAQVPSTDTQYF.